Presented here are 27 T cell receptor beta chains from one specimen sequenced in a study of molecular identifiers for immune sequencing clone quantification. MiXCR, applied by TCRdb to the PCR reads, yields one record per CDR3 protein. The table shows 400,000 to 600,000 distinct CDR3 sequences, with roughly a fifth occurring only once. The sequencing sample was made of naive CD8+ T cells from blood, with Jurkat cell RNA spiked in. Specified subset: FACS-sorted CD8+CD4-CCR7+CD45RA+ naive T cells. The receptors originated from a human donor in good health. Some libraries in this study had Jurkat cell RNA spiked in.

Ten or more counts support this clonotype. The chain joins TRBV4-3 to TRBJ1-1; D might be TRBD1 (5 bases). In germline, CDR1 is LGHNA, CDR2 YSLEER. Trimming cost V 0 bases and J 6 bases, with 8 bases left between them. This CDR3 is 13 amino acids long. The chain's CDR3 is CASSQDRVAEAFF. The CDR3 DNA reads as TGCGCCAGCAGCCAAGACAGGGTGGCTGAAGCTTTCTTT.

This chain's CDR3 is CASSHRTFGGPYEQYF. The CDR3 DNA reads TGCGCCAGCAGCCATCGGACCTTTGGGGGGCCCTACGAGCAGTACTTC. The gene calls are TRBV4-1 and TRBJ2-7; D is tentatively TRBD1 or TRBD2 (6 bases each). This CDR3 has 16 residues. The V end was cut by 3 bases, the J end by 2 bases, with 17 bases between. Germline V gene lookup returns CDR1 MGHRA and CDR2 YSYEKL.

The CDR3 coding sequence is TGCAGTGCTAGAGATTTGACAGGGTCCCTCTATGGCTACACCTTC. This translates into CSARDLTGSLYGYTF. V gene TRBV20-1 combines with J gene TRBJ1-2; TRBD1 matches at 7 bases. The J segment lost 4 bases and the V segment lost 0 bases, leaving 8 bases of the junction unmatched. CDR3 length: 15 amino acids. Germline-derived CDR1 and CDR2 are DFQATT and SNEGSKA (reference sequence).

This clonotype is a singleton in its sample. This CDR3 is missing its conserved last phenylalanine or tryptophan, likely due to a read error. This chain uses TRBV12-3 or TRBV12-4 with TRBJ1-1, with D possibly matching TRBD1 (6 bases). Trimming left V 7 bases short and J 8 bases short, with 17 bases between. The CDR3 length is 13 residues. The CDR3 here is CASNSGHLSEAFS. The CDR3 DNA is TGTGCCAGCAACTCGGGACACCTCTCAGAAGCTTTCTCT.

In this sample, this clonotype turned up a few times. The V and J genes are TRBV6-2 or TRBV6-3 and TRBJ2-5; 11 bases are shared with TRBD2. The length of the CDR3 is 19 residues. Germline V gene sequence: CDR1 MNHEY, CDR2 SVGEGT. V trimming: 3 bases; J trimming: 1 base; junction bases outside the gene matches: 13. The CDR3 bases are TGTGCCAGCAGTTATCCGGGACTAGCGGCGAGTTCATTCCAAGAGACCCAGTACTTC. Translation gives CASSYPGLAASSFQETQYF.

This clonotype was seen repeatedly, ten times or more. The J gene is TRBJ2-3, the V gene TRBV5-8, with D possibly matching TRBD2 (6 bases). The V gene's germline CDR1 is SGHTS and CDR2 YDEGEE. The V gene lost 0 bases and the J gene lost 2 bases, with 10 bases spanning the gap. There are 15 residues in the CDR3. CDR3 region: CASSLEGTSTDTQYF. The CDR3 nucleotides read TGTGCCAGCAGCTTGGAGGGGACTTCCACAGATACGCAGTATTTT.

In this sample, this clonotype turned up many times. The chain recombines TRBV11-2 with TRBJ2-7; possibly TRBD1 for D (5 bases). This CDR3 contains 13 residues. The germline V gene encodes CDR1 SGHAT and CDR2 FQNNGV. V shed 5 bases and J shed 5 bases, with 13 bases lying between them. This chain's CDR3 is CASSPPLGDEQYF. The DNA for the CDR3 is TGTGCCAGCAGCCCCCCCTTAGGGGACGAGCAGTACTTC.

J is TRBJ1-2 and V is TRBV7-9; no reliable D call. Looked up from germline, CDR1 is SEHNR and CDR2 is FQNEAQ (reference sequence). The CDR3 loop spans 18 amino acids. V was shortened by 5 bases and J by 11 bases, with 33 bases between the two germline ends. In DNA, the CDR3 is TGTGCCAGCAGCCCCTCAGGTTTTCCGCAAGGCCGACTCTTGCTATACACCTTC. This gives the protein CASSPSGFPQGRLLLYTF.

Points on this clonotype: This could be a read error, since a much larger clone is one nucleotide away. The V call is TRBV19, the J call TRBJ2-7; 9 bases agree with TRBD1. Germline V CDR1 and CDR2: LNHDA, SQIVND (reference sequence). The V gene end was trimmed by 7 bases and the J gene end by 3 bases; junction bases not matched to a gene: 7. The length of the CDR3 is 14 residues. This CDR3 reads CASTPGTGIYEQYF. The CDR3 DNA sequence: TGTGCCAGTACCCCCGGGACAGGGATCTACGAGCAGTACTTC.

Points on this clonotype: The junction shows a germline mismatch at one end, possibly a read error. J is TRBJ2-2 and V is TRBV6-5, with D perhaps TRBD1 or TRBD2 (5 bases each). Per germline, CDR1 MNHEY and CDR2 SVGAGI. This CDR3 is built from 16 residues. The CDR3 loop reads CASSLLDSANTGELVF. CDR3 in DNA: TGTGCCAGCAGTCTCCTAGACAGCGCGAACACCGGGGAGCTGGTTTTT.

Points on this clonotype: A read error may explain this, as a much larger clone is one base away. This rearrangement joins TRBV11-2 to TRBJ2-3; D not certain. Germline V gene sequence: CDR1 SGHAT, CDR2 FQNNGV. The CDR3 loop spans 11 amino acids. The CDR3 sequence is CASSQADPQYF. CDR3 nucleotide sequence: TGTGCCAGCAGCCAGGCAGATCCGCAGTATTTT.

This clonotype showed up just a few times. This sequence joins TRBV2 and TRBJ2-1; 8 bases map to TRBD2. Per germline, CDR1 SNHLY and CDR2 FYNNEI. This CDR3 has 18 amino acids. V shed 5 bases and J 4 bases; nucleotides not matched to a gene: 16. As DNA, the CDR3 is TGTGCCAGCAGTCCCTGGGGTAGCGCGGGGGGTGTGTACAATGAGCAGTTCTTC. Its protein product is CASSPWGSAGGVYNEQFF.

This clonotype was found many times. The V call is TRBV2, the J call TRBJ2-7; 7 positions match TRBD2. Trimming at V came to 6 bases and at J to 4 bases, leaving 15 bases not matched to a gene. This CDR3 spans 16 amino acids. Germline V gives CDR1 SNHLY, CDR2 FYNNEI. The CDR3 coding sequence is TGTGCCAGCAGCGAAAGCCTGGGAGGGCCCTCGTACGAGCAGTACTTC. Translation gives CASSESLGGPSYEQYF.

This sequence joins TRBV12-3 or TRBV12-4 and TRBJ2-7; 8 positions match TRBD2. There are 14 residues in the CDR3. V shed 7 bases, J shed 0 bases, and the junction held 5 bases outside the gene matches. The CDR3 protein is CASNAGGSSYEQYF. In DNA, the CDR3 is TGTGCCAGCAACGCGGGGGGAAGCTCCTACGAGCAGTACTTC.

The table lists this clonotype with a count of one. This may be a read error: a much more frequent sequence differs by one nucleotide. Here the CDR3 omits its conserved ending phenylalanine or tryptophan, so a read error is the likely source. The chain carries TRBV4-3 and TRBJ1-2; TRBD1 is a possible D gene (5 bases). Deletions cut 1 base from V and 5 bases from J, with 20 bases between. Germline CDR1 reads LGHNA; CDR2 reads YSLEER. CDR3 size: 17 residues. The chain's CDR3 is CASSQVALGTEEYGYTS. The CDR3 DNA reads TGCGCCAGCAGCCAAGTGGCGCTAGGGACCGAGGAATATGGCTACACCTCC.

This rearrangement joins TRBV5-1 to TRBJ1-1; D gene uncertain. This CDR3 comprises 13 residues. Trimming removed 4 bases at V and 3 bases at J, with 10 bases between. The germline CDR1 and CDR2 sequences are SGHRS and YFSETQ. The CDR3 region is CASSGAPDTEAFF. The CDR3 DNA is TGCGCCAGCAGCGGAGCCCCTGACACTGAAGCTTTCTTT. Together with reference TRBV5-1 and TRBJ1-1, the CDR3 gives the full variable domain: KAGVTQTPRYLIKTRGQQVTLSCSPISGHRSVSWYQQTPGQGLQFLFEYFSETQRNKGNFPGRFSGRQFSNSRSEMNVSTLELGDSALYLCASSGAPDTEAFFGQGTRLTVV.

This clonotype was recorded a few times. The CDR3 is CASSQAGTPLYNEQFF. The CDR3 coding sequence is TGTGCCAGCAGCCAAGCTGGGACTCCCCTATACAATGAGCAGTTCTTC. V is TRBV3-1 and J is TRBJ2-1, with D maybe TRBD2 (6 bases). Per germline, CDR1 LGHDT and CDR2 YNNKEL (reference sequence). Trimming removed 1 base from V and 4 bases from J, with 14 bases in between. CDR3 length: 16 residues.

The chain carries TRBV27 and TRBJ2-7; the match to TRBD1 covers 11 bases. This CDR3 is 14 amino acids long. Looked up from germline, CDR1 is MNHEY and CDR2 is SMNVEV (reference sequence). Unmatched junction bases numbered 3, after V lost 4 bases and J lost 4 bases. The CDR3 DNA reads as TGTGCCAGCAGTTGGGGACAGGGGGGGTACGAGCAGTACTTC. Its translation: CASSWGQGGYEQYF.

The chain joins TRBV2 to TRBJ1-1, with D perhaps matching TRBD1 (6 bases). Trimming stripped 2 bases from V and 1 base from J, with 8 bases between. The CDR3 is 14 residues long. From germline, CDR1 is SNHLY and CDR2 FYNNEI. Here the CDR3 reads CASSELGANTEAFF. The DNA for the CDR3 is TGTGCCAGCAGTGAACTGGGGGCGAACACTGAAGCTTTCTTT.

This clonotype showed up just a few times. The gene calls are TRBV14 and TRBJ1-3; no clear D. This CDR3 region has 14 residues. CDR1 is SGHDN, CDR2 FVKESK, per germline. V lost 2 bases and J 0 bases, leaving 5 bases between the germline ends. The CDR3 coding sequence is TGTGCCAGCAGCCAATACTCCTCTGGAAACACCATATATTTT. Translated, it gives CASSQYSSGNTIYF. Based on the CDR3 plus reference TRBV14 and TRBJ1-3, the full variable domain is EAGVTQFPSHSVIEKGQTVTLRCDPISGHDNLYWYRRVMGKEIKFLLHFVKESKQDESGMPNNRFLAERTGGTYSTLKVQPAELEDSGVYFCASSQYSSGNTIYFGEGSWLTVV.

This clonotype was recorded at least ten times. The V gene is TRBV4-2, the J gene TRBJ2-2; D not resolved. The CDR3 runs to 14 residues. CDR1 LGHNA and CDR2 YNFKEQ come from the germline V gene. Trimming removed 0 bases at V and 2 bases at J, with 4 bases between. CDR3 region: CASSQDLNTGELFF. The CDR3 DNA sequence: TGTGCCAGCAGCCAAGATTTAAACACCGGGGAGCTGTTTTTT.

Notes on this clonotype: This clone may be a read error of a much larger clone one base away. The V gene is TRBV5-3, the J gene TRBJ1-4; D ambiguous. TRBV5-3 is an open reading frame whose function is uncertain. Trimming removed 10 bases from V and 12 bases from J, with 19 bases in between. The CDR3 is made up of 12 amino acids. The CDR3 is CACSLEAVELFF. The CDR3 DNA sequence: TGTGCCTGCAGCTTAGAAGCAGTGGAACTGTTTTTT.

In this sample, this clonotype turned up many times. The chain is built from TRBV4-3 and TRBJ2-3; D remains unclear. Germline V gene lookup returns CDR1 LGHNA and CDR2 YSLEER. The CDR3 runs 15 residues. V was trimmed by 0 bases and J by 4 bases, leaving 11 bases between them. CDR3: CASSQDTAGPDTQYF. The DNA of the CDR3 is TGCGCCAGCAGCCAAGATACTGCTGGGCCAGATACGCAGTATTTT.

The chain carries TRBV7-6 and TRBJ2-5; possibly TRBD1 for D (6 bases). CDR1 and CDR2 from the germline V gene are SGHVS and FNYEAQ. Trimming stripped 8 bases from V and 5 bases from J, with 12 bases between. The CDR3 extends over 12 amino acids. In DNA, the CDR3 is TGTGCCAGCGGCAACAGGGCCGAGACCCAGTACTTC. It encodes CASGNRAETQYF.

At least ten counts were recorded for this clonotype. The chain has TRBV7-9 and TRBJ2-2; D remains unclear. There are 17 residues in the CDR3. V lost 2 bases and J 0 bases, leaving 13 bases between the germline ends. Germline V lookup: CDR1 SEHNR, CDR2 FQNEAQ (reference sequence). CDR3 residues: CASSLFMDLANTGELFF. CDR3 DNA sequence: TGTGCCAGCAGCTTATTTATGGATTTGGCGAACACCGGGGAGCTGTTTTTT.

This clonotype was detected only a few times. The rearrangement joins TRBV10-3 to TRBJ2-2; 9 bases fit TRBD1. V dropped 6 bases and J dropped 2; count of bases not matched to a gene: 7. The CDR3 sequence is 16 residues long. The germline gives CDR1 ENHRY, CDR2 SYGVKD. The CDR3 spells CAIRKRDRENTGELFF. CDR3 bases: TGTGCCATCAGAAAAAGGGACAGGGAAAACACCGGGGAGCTGTTTTTT.

This clonotype was detected only a few times. This chain uses TRBV20-1 with TRBJ2-3, with D perhaps matching TRBD1 (5 bases). CDR3 length: 18 amino acids. Germline assignment: CDR1 DFQATT and CDR2 SNEGSKA (reference sequence). Trimming removed 1 base at V and 0 bases at J, with 20 bases between. The CDR3 here is CSARVAVGVHVSTDTQYF. The CDR3 DNA is TGCAGTGCTAGAGTGGCCGTAGGGGTACACGTAAGCACAGATACGCAGTATTTT.